The 12 T cell receptor beta chains listed next were all sequenced from one sample in a study of identical twins (dated by TCRdb to 2016 to 2018). Library creation used 5' RACE. TCRdb records Illumina HiSeq 2000 as the sequencer. TCRdb reworked the public reads: Q25 trimming with fastp, MiXCR clone assembly, productive beta chains retained. Entries are consolidated by CDR3 protein sequence, retaining the most common genes and DNA. A total of about 100,000 distinct CDR3 sequences appear in this sample, under 6.5% of them only once. Of the sample, 12% falls within the top ten clones. The material sequenced was memory T cells sorted from blood. The cell subset or site label corresponds to: CD45RO+ enriched T cells. The receptors were gathered from a woman in her fifties or sixties in good health.

This clonotype was seen ten or more times. The DNA for the CDR3 is TGCGCCAGCAGCTTGGGGGGAGTAAGCCGCGAGCAGTACGTC. It yields the protein CASSLGGVSREQYV. V usage is TRBV5-1 and J usage is TRBJ2-7; tentative D call: TRBD2 (5 bases). Deletions cut 0 bases from V and 6 bases from J, with 13 bases between. Germline V gives CDR1 SGHRS, CDR2 YFSETQ. The length of the CDR3 is 14 residues.

A note on this clonotype: This is likely a read error, given that the CDR3 carries no conserved phenylalanine or tryptophan at its end. The chain recombines TRBV30 with TRBJ1-1, with D uncertain. This CDR3 is built from 9 residues. Germline lookup yields CDR1 GTSNPN and CDR2 SVGIG (reference sequence). V dropped 7 bases and J dropped 5 bases, with 5 bases sitting between them. The DNA for the CDR3 is TGTGCCTCGGGAACTGAAGCTTTCTCT. Translating it yields CASGTEAFS.

This clonotype appeared many times. The chain couples TRBV7-9 to TRBJ1-1; D ambiguous. Trimming cost V 3 bases and J 2 bases, with 13 bases left between them. Germline assignment: CDR1 SEHNR and CDR2 FQNEAQ (reference sequence). The CDR3 contains 15 residues. CDR3 DNA: TGTGCCAGCAGCTTTGGGGATGGGAAAAACACTGAAGCTTTCTTT. Its protein product is CASSFGDGKNTEAFF.

This clonotype was counted many times. The V and J genes are TRBV3-1 and TRBJ2-1; D call uncertain. CDR3 length equals 15 residues. Trimming cost V 5 bases and J 4 bases, with 15 bases left between them. CDR1 is LGHDT and CDR2 is YNNKEL in the germline V gene (reference sequence). In nucleotides, the CDR3 is TGTGCCAGCAGCTCACCCGGACGTTTATACAATGAGCAGTTCTTC. Protein: CASSSPGRLYNEQFF.

This clonotype has at least ten counts. The chain couples TRBV27 to TRBJ2-7, with D possibly TRBD1 on 5 matching bases. Germline V gene data show CDR1 as MNHEY and CDR2 as SMNVEV (reference sequence). The germline V and J ends were trimmed by 4 bases and 6 bases, with 13 bases remaining between them. This CDR3 is built from 13 residues. CDR3 sequence (DNA): TGTGCCAGCAGTTCTGGGGCGCTGACCGAGCAGTACGTC. Amino acids: CASSSGALTEQYV.

The sample holds many counts of this clonotype. This chain connects TRBV5-1 to TRBJ2-3, with a tentative D call TRBD1 (6 bases). The V end lost 1 base, the J end lost 0 bases, and 9 bases lay between the germline ends. CDR1 is SGHRS and CDR2 is YFSETQ in the germline V gene. The CDR3 contains 15 residues. CDR3 DNA: TGCGCCAGCAGCTTGACGGGGACAAGCACAGATACGCAGTATTTT. Encoded protein: CASSLTGTSTDTQYF. The whole variable domain, remainder taken from reference TRBV5-1 and TRBJ2-3, is KAGVTQTPRYLIKTRGQQVTLSCSPISGHRSVSWYQQTPGQGLQFLFEYFSETQRNKGNFPGRFSGRQFSNSRSEMNVSTLELGDSALYLCASSLTGTSTDTQYFGPGTRLTVL.

A few counts support this clonotype. The J gene is TRBJ2-1, the V gene TRBV13, with D tentatively TRBD1 (5 bases). Trimming removed 1 base from V and 0 bases from J, with 10 bases in between. Per germline, CDR1 PRHDT and CDR2 FYEKMQ (reference sequence). This CDR3 contains 16 residues. CDR3: CASSLDGAVSYNEQFF. In nucleotides, the CDR3 is TGTGCCAGCAGCTTAGATGGGGCGGTCTCCTACAATGAGCAGTTCTTC.

This clonotype was counted ten times or more. V usage is TRBV3-1 and J usage is TRBJ1-2; D gene uncertain. Germline V gene sequence: CDR1 LGHDT, CDR2 YNNKEL (reference sequence). V lost 2 bases to trimming and J lost 11 bases, with 9 bases between them. This CDR3 has 11 amino acids. CDR3 in DNA: TGTGCCAGCAGCCAACGAATGAGGTACACCTTC. This gives the protein CASSQRMRYTF. The full variable domain, rest sourced from reference TRBV3-1 and TRBJ1-2, is DTAVSQTPKYLVTQMGNDKSIKCEQNLGHDTMYWYKQDSKKFLKIMFSYNNKELIINETVPNRFSPKSPDKAHLNLHINSLELGDSAVYFCASSQRMRYTFGSGTRLTVV.

This clonotype was seen repeatedly, ten times or more. J is TRBJ2-7 and V is TRBV12-3 or TRBV12-4, with D tentatively TRBD1 or TRBD2 (7 bases each). V gave up 2 bases and J gave up 2 bases, with 10 bases separating them. This CDR3 spans 14 amino acids. CDR3: CASSLQGGPYEQYF. The DNA of the CDR3 is TGTGCCAGCAGTTTACAGGGGGGGCCCTACGAGCAGTACTTC.

The sample holds many counts of this clonotype. J is TRBJ1-2 and V is TRBV18; D is unresolved. Germline CDR1 KGHSH, CDR2 LQKENI. Trimming stripped 3 bases from V and 1 base from J, with 9 bases between. This CDR3 spans 14 amino acids. Written as DNA, the CDR3 is TGTGCCAGCTCACCGAGGGATGGTAACTATGGCTACACCTTC. Protein product: CASSPRDGNYGYTF.

This clonotype came up many times. The chain combines TRBV28 with TRBJ1-2; D uncertain. Trimming removed 3 bases at V and 4 bases at J, with 9 bases between. This CDR3 has 13 amino acids. The V gene's germline CDR1 is MDHEN and CDR2 SYDVKM. CDR3 sequence reads: CASSFGSIYGYTF. DNA for the CDR3: TGTGCCAGCAGTTTTGGGTCAATCTATGGCTACACCTTC.

Regarding this clonotype: A read error is possible here, since a much larger clone lies one base away. This chain uses TRBV29-1 with TRBJ1-1; a weak D match, TRBD1 (6 bases). The V end was cut by 6 bases, the J end by 0 bases, with 20 bases between. Looked up from germline, CDR1 is SQVTM and CDR2 is ANQGSEA. The length of the CDR3 is 16 residues. The CDR3 loop reads CSVLIRDMGMNTEAFF. The CDR3 DNA reads as TGCAGCGTATTAATCCGGGACATGGGTATGAACACTGAAGCTTTCTTT. The full variable domain, in which reference TRBV29-1 and TRBJ1-1 provide the parts outside the CDR3, is SAVISQKPSRDICQRGTSLTIQCQVDSQVTMMFWYRQQPGQSLTLIATANQGSEATYESGFVIDKFPISRPNLTFSTLTVSNMSPEDSSIYLCSVLIRDMGMNTEAFFGQGTRLTVV.